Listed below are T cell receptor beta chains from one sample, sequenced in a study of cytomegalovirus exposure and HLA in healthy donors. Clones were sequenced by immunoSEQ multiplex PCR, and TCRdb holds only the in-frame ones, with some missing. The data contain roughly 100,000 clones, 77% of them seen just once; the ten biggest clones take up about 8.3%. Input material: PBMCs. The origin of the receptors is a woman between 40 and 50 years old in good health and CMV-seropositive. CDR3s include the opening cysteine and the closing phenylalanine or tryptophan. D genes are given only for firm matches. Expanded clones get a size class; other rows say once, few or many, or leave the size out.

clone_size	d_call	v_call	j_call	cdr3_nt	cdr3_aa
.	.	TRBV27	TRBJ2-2	TGTGCCAGCAGTTTAATGGGGCAGCCGACCGGGGAGCTGTTTTTT	CASSLMGQPTGELFF
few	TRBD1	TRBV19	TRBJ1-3	TGTGCCAGTAGCTTAAAGGCAGGACAGGTCAGGCTTGGAAACACCATATATTTT	CASSLKAGQVRLGNTIYF
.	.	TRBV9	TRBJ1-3	TGTGCCAGCAGCGTATGGGAGGTGGAAAACACCATATATTTT	CASSVWEVENTIYF
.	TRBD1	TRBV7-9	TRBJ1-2	TGTGCCAGCAGCTTACTCCGGGACAGTAACGGCTACACCTTC	CASSLLRDSNGYTF
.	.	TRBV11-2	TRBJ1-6	TGTGCCAGCAGCTTAGTACGGCGGTTGGAAAATAATTCACCCCTCCACTTT	CASSLVRRLENNSPLHF
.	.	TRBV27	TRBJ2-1	TGTGCCAGCAGTTTACGGATAGCGGCCTACAATGAGCAGTTCTTC	CASSLRIAAYNEQFF
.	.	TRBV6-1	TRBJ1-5	TGTGCCAGCAGTGAAGGAGGGTCGGCCCAGCCCCAGCATTTT	CASSEGGSAQPQHF
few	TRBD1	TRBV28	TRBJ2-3	TGTGCCAGCAGTCGAACGGACAGGGAGCTTGGAGATACGCAGTATTTT	CASSRTDRELGDTQYF
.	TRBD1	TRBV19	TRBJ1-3	TGTGCCAGCGCCGACAGGGTCATTGGAAACACCATATATTTT	CASADRVIGNTIYF
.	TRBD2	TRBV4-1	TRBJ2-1	TGCGCCAGCAGCTCTAGCGGGGGGCCATACAATGAGCAGTTCTTC	CASSSSGGPYNEQFF
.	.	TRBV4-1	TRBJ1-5	TGCGCCAGCAGCCCTTTTACCGGGGGGCCCCAGCATTTT	CASSPFTGGPQHF
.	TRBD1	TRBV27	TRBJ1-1	TGTGCCAGCAGTTTAGAGGGACAGGGCTTCACTGAAGCTTTCTTT	CASSLEGQGFTEAFF
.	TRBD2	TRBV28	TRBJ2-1	TGTGCCAGCAGCCGGGGACTAGGGGTTTTGGAGTTCTTC	CASSRGLGVLEFF
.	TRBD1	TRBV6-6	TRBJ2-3	TGTGCCAGCAACGACAGGGCCAGAGCAGATACGCAGTATTTT	CASNDRARADTQYF
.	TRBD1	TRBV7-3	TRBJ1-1	TGTGCCAGCAGCCCGCAGGGGAGGACAGGGGGTAGAACTGAAGCTTTCTTT	CASSPQGRTGGRTEAFF
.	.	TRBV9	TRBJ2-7	TGTGCCAGCAGCTTTGGCAGGGTCTCCTACGAGCAGTACTTC	CASSFGRVSYEQYF
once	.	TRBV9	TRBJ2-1	TGTGCCAGCAGCGTAGCGGGGGGCCCCTCTAGCGGCGAGCAGTTCTTC	CASSVAGGPSSGEQFF